This TCR beta chain was found in a study of somatic mutations in cytotoxic T cells in rheumatoid arthritis. CDR1 is SGDLS, CDR2 YYNGEE, per germline. V shed 0 bases and J 7 bases; nucleotides not matched to a gene: 5. CDR3 length equals 15 residues. The repertoire was sequenced with immunoSEQ multiplex PCR; TCRdb's copy has only in-frame clones and lacks some. Of approximately 9,500 clones detected, just under 85% appear once; the ten largest clones hold roughly 8%. The source of this sequence is an adult with rheumatoid arthritis. The chain joins TRBV9 to TRBJ2-1, with 9 bases that match TRBD2. Sequencing input: CD8+ T cells sorted from blood. The CDR3 loop is CASSVGGGASNEQFF. The CDR3 nucleotides read TGTGCCAGCAGCGTAGGCGGGGGGGCCAGTAATGAGCAGTTCTTC.